Listed below are T cell receptor beta chains from one sample, sequenced in a study of blood T cell repertoires in COVID-19. Assay: immunoSEQ multiplex PCR; the TCRdb copy retains only in-frame clones and omits some. The sample has just over 650,000 clones, about 87% seen once. The specimen was peripheral blood. The receptor source for this set is a woman aged 18 to 35 with acute or convalescent COVID-19. Both conserved end residues are part of each CDR3. Fields, in order: clone size, J gene, V gene, D gene, CDR3 DNA, CDR3 protein. The D gene is left open where the match is weak. Size tells how often a clone was seen (once, few, many) or the class of an expanded clone, and some rows leave it out.

>-|TRBJ1-2|TRBV7-2|-
TGTGCCAGCAGCTTAGCCACAGCCCTGGAGGCGGGGGGGGGCTACACCTTC
CASSLATALEAGGGYTF
>-|TRBJ2-1|TRBV5-1|-
TGCGCCAGCAGGACTAACAATGAGCAGTTCTTC
CASRTNNEQFF
>-|TRBJ2-7|TRBV30|TRBD2
TGTGCCTGGAGCTTGACTAGCGGGGGGGCGCGCGGGGAGTACGAGCAGTACTTC
CAWSLTSGGARGEYEQYF
>-|TRBJ1-5|TRBV2|-
TGTGCCAGCACTGGAGAGGGTTATCAGCCCCAGCATTTT
CASTGEGYQPQHF
>-|TRBJ1-1|TRBV7-9|-
TGTGCCAGCAGCTTATCGGGTGTAAAAGCTTTCTTT
CASSLSGVKAFF
>once|TRBJ1-5|TRBV13|-
TGTGCCAGCAGCTTAGGCAGGTCAAATCAGCCCCAGCATTTT
CASSLGRSNQPQHF
>-|TRBJ1-2|TRBV11-2|-
TGTGCCAGCAGCCCCAGGGTGCGCAGGGCCCCCTATGGCTACACCTTC
CASSPRVRRAPYGYTF
>-|TRBJ2-7|TRBV2|-
TGTGCCAGCTCACCCTCTGGGGGGACCGGGGTTTACGAGCAGTACTTC
CASSPSGGTGVYEQYF
>-|TRBJ2-5|TRBV4-2|TRBD1
TGTGCCAGCAGCCAAGATGCAGGGGGCGTGGAGACCCAGTACTTC
CASSQDAGGVETQYF
>-|TRBJ2-2|TRBV2|TRBD2
TGTGCCAGCAACCTTAGCGGGGGAACCGGGGAGCTGTTTTTT
CASNLSGGTGELFF
>-|TRBJ2-7|TRBV5-4|TRBD1
TGTGCCAGCAGCTCCGGGACAGGGCTGATCTACGAGCAGTACTTC
CASSSGTGLIYEQYF
>once|TRBJ1-2|TRBV23-1|TRBD1
TGCGCCAGCAGTCCGGAGCGGCCCCCAGGGGGTATCAGTAGTGGCTACACCTTC
CASSPERPPGGISSGYTF
>once|TRBJ2-7|TRBV12-3/TRBV12-4|-
TGTGCCAGCAGCTCCGGGTCGACTCAGCAGTACTTC
CASSSGSTQQYF
>-|TRBJ1-1|TRBV10-3|-
TGTGCCATCAAAATAACCCCTCAGGGGAGTGGGGACACTGAAGCTTTCTTT
CAIKITPQGSGDTEAFF
>-|TRBJ2-7|TRBV3-1/TRBV3-2|-
TGTGCCAGCAGCCAAGTATCCTACGAGCAGTACTTC
CASSQVSYEQYF
>-|TRBJ1-3|TRBV7-6|TRBD1
TGTGCCAGCAGCTACGCAGACAGGGGCGGAAACACCATATATTTT
CASSYADRGGNTIYF
>-|TRBJ1-1|TRBV4-1|-
TGCGCCAGCAGCCAATATACCGGTGAAGCTTTCTTT
CASSQYTGEAFF
>-|TRBJ1-2|TRBV5-1|-
TGCGCCAGCGGAGGAGAGGCGGTGTATGGCTACACCTTC
CASGGEAVYGYTF
>-|TRBJ2-1|TRBV4-3|TRBD1
TGCGCCAGCAGCCAAGGGGACAGGGATTACAATGAGCAGTTCTTC
CASSQGDRDYNEQFF
>few|TRBJ2-7|TRBV7-9|-
TGTGCCAGCAGCTTCCCCTCCTCCGGGATTGACTCCTACGAGCAGTACTTC
CASSFPSSGIDSYEQYF
>-|TRBJ1-1|TRBV25-1|-
TGTGCCAGCAGTGGCGGGTGGTTGGCTTTCTTT
CASSGGWLAFF
>-|TRBJ2-6|TRBV6-1|-
TGTGCCAGCAGTGAAGGGGCGCTTGGGGCCAACGTCCTGACTTTC
CASSEGALGANVLTF
>-|TRBJ1-2|TRBV5-1|-
TGCGCCAGCAGCTTGGGACAGAACGGCTACACCTTC
CASSLGQNGYTF
>-|TRBJ2-2|TRBV5-1|TRBD2
TGCGCCAGCAGCCCTAGCGGGGGAGAAACCGGGGAGCTGTTTTTT
CASSPSGGETGELFF
>-|TRBJ2-7|TRBV27|TRBD2
TGTGCCAGCGGGCCTCAGCGGGGGCCCTACTACGAGCAGTACTTC
CASGPQRGPYYEQYF
>few|TRBJ2-3|TRBV12-5|-
TGTGCTAGTGGTTTAGAAGCGGGCTCGGTTGGCACAGATACGCAGTATTTT
CASGLEAGSVGTDTQYF
>-|TRBJ1-5|TRBV15|-
TGTGCCACCAGCAGAGCAGGTTATAGCAATCAGCCCCAGCATTTT
CATSRAGYSNQPQHF
>-|TRBJ1-5|TRBV5-6|-
TGTGCCAGCAGCTTGGCCAGCGGGGGGCGAGGTAGCAATCAGCCCCAGCATTTT
CASSLASGGRGSNQPQHF
>-|TRBJ1-3|TRBV5-4|-
TGTGCCAGCAGCTTGGCAGGGGCGGGTGGAAACACCATATATTTT
CASSLAGAGGNTIYF
>-|TRBJ1-2|TRBV30|TRBD1
TGTGCCTGGAGTGTACAGGGGATGGACTATGGCTACACCTTC
CAWSVQGMDYGYTF
>-|TRBJ2-4|TRBV10-2|-
TGCGCCAGCAGTGATGGGGAGAGGGACAAAAACATTCAGTACTTC
CASSDGERDKNIQYF
>once|TRBJ1-5|TRBV5-8|TRBD1
TGTGCCAGCAGCTTTCCGAGGGGGCGCATTGACAATCAGCCCCAGCATTTT
CASSFPRGRIDNQPQHF
>-|TRBJ1-2|TRBV12-3/TRBV12-4|-
TGTGCCAGCACCACAGGGTCTAACTATGGCTACACCTTC
CASTTGSNYGYTF
>once|TRBJ1-2|TRBV6-5|-
TGTGCCAGCAGTTACTCGGGCAGCTATACCTATGGCTACACCTTC
CASSYSGSYTYGYTF
>-|TRBJ1-1|TRBV24-1|-
TGTGCCACCAGTGGGTCCCCAGGGGCGGCTTTCTTT
CATSGSPGAAFF
>once|TRBJ2-2|TRBV19|-
TGTGCCAGTAGTATCCCCCAGGGTCAGTACACCGGGGAGCTGTTTTTT
CASSIPQGQYTGELFF
>-|TRBJ1-2|TRBV6-5|-
TGTGCCAGCAGTTACTTTCAACTACAGGGCGACTATGGCTACACCTTC
CASSYFQLQGDYGYTF
>-|TRBJ1-3|TRBV24-1|-
TGTGCCACCAACTTAGCAGAACAGGAAAACACCATATATTTT
CATNLAEQENTIYF
>-|TRBJ2-7|TRBV11-2|-
TGTGCCAGCAGCTTAGAATCGCAAGGCAGGGGGGTTTCCTACGAGCAGTACTTC
CASSLESQGRGVSYEQYF
>many|TRBJ1-2|TRBV15|-
TGTGCCACCCGCCCAGCCTTACAGGGATATGGCTACACCTTC
CATRPALQGYGYTF
>-|TRBJ1-2|TRBV7-9|-
TGTGCCAGCAGCTTAGGGGCAGCACCCTATGGCTACACCTTC
CASSLGAAPYGYTF
>-|TRBJ1-1|TRBV15|TRBD1
TGTGCCACCAGCAGAGTTACCAGGGGGACCACTGAAGCTTTCTTT
CATSRVTRGTTEAFF
>-|TRBJ2-5|TRBV7-2|-
TGTGCCAGCAGCATACTACAGGGTCAAGAGACCCAGTACTTC
CASSILQGQETQYF
>-|TRBJ1-5|TRBV5-4|TRBD1
TGTGCCAGCAGCCGACAGGGCCCCAATCAGCCCCAGCATTTT
CASSRQGPNQPQHF
>-|TRBJ1-1|TRBV10-3|-
TGTGCCATCAGTCACGGGTCGGGGGGAGGAGCTTTCTTT
CAISHGSGGGAFF
>-|TRBJ2-3|TRBV6-5|-
TGTGCCAGCAGTTACTCACAGGATGCGGGCACAGATACGCAGTATTTT
CASSYSQDAGTDTQYF
>-|TRBJ1-2|TRBV6-5|TRBD1
TGTGCCAGCAGTTACGGAGCAGGGGGCCATGGCTACACCTTC
CASSYGAGGHGYTF
>-|TRBJ1-6|TRBV11-3|TRBD1
TGTGCCAGCAGCGGACAGGGTTTGACACCCCTCCACTTT
CASSGQGLTPLHF
>once|TRBJ1-2|TRBV7-2|TRBD1
TGTGCCAGCAGCTTAGCTCCCGGGACAGCGGGCTACACCTTC
CASSLAPGTAGYTF
>-|TRBJ2-7|TRBV27|TRBD2
TGTGCCAGCAGTTCCTCCGGGACTAGCATCCAGAACGAGCAGTACTTC
CASSSSGTSIQNEQYF
>-|TRBJ1-1|TRBV29-1|TRBD1
TGCAGCGCAAAAATTACAGGGGACGCTGAAGCTTTCTTT
CSAKITGDAEAFF
>-|TRBJ1-5|TRBV6-6|TRBD1
TGTGCCAGCATTAACTCAGGGGGCTACCTTTCTCCCCAGCATTTT
CASINSGGYLSPQHF
>-|TRBJ1-5|TRBV15|-
TGTGCCACCAGCAGTGGGTGGGCTCAGCCCCAGCATTTT
CATSSGWAQPQHF